This is a list of T cell receptor beta chains from one sample in a study of blood T cell repertoires in COVID-19. Assay: immunoSEQ multiplex PCR; the TCRdb copy retains only in-frame clones and omits some. The sample consists of fewer than 250,000 clones, about 88% of them appearing once. The material sequenced was PBMCs or T cells enriched from blood (not recorded which). The receptors were sampled from a woman in her 40s in a cohort exposed to, infected with or recovered from COVID-19 (not recorded which). Each CDR3 is given with its conserved first and last residue. The order of the fields is CDR3 protein, CDR3 DNA, J gene, D gene, clone size, V gene. The D gene is left open where the match is weak. Clone sizes are given selectively: once, few, many, or a class where the clone is expanded.

CDR3: CASSQVGRVSEAFF; DNA: TGTGCCAGCAGCCAAGTCGGCAGGGTGAGTGAAGCTTTCTTT; J: TRBJ1-1; D: NA; size: NA; V: TRBV14
CDR3: CASSLEPRVTYEQYF; DNA: TGCGCCAGCAGCTTGGAACCGAGGGTGACCTACGAGCAGTACTTC; J: TRBJ2-7; D: NA; size: NA; V: TRBV5-1
CDR3: CASSPVRGQIYEQYF; DNA: TGTGCCAGCAGTCCCGTCCGGGGACAGATCTACGAGCAGTACTTC; J: TRBJ2-7; D: TRBD1; size: NA; V: TRBV27
CDR3: CASSPRGEVGYTF; DNA: TGTGCCAGCAGCCCCAGGGGCGAGGTTGGCTACACCTTC; J: TRBJ1-2; D: NA; size: NA; V: TRBV25-1
CDR3: CASSLAPSGGARETQYF; DNA: TGTGCCAGCAGCTTGGCCCCTAGCGGGGGGGCCCGGGAGACCCAGTACTTC; J: TRBJ2-5; D: TRBD2; size: NA; V: TRBV5-4
CDR3: CASSIGLAGETQYF; DNA: TGTGCCAGTAGTATCGGACTAGCGGGGGAGACCCAGTACTTC; J: TRBJ2-5; D: TRBD2; size: NA; V: TRBV19
CDR3: CASSQGVPGQGEDGYTF; DNA: TGCGCCAGCAGCCAAGGGGTGCCGGGACAGGGTGAAGATGGCTACACCTTC; J: TRBJ1-2; D: TRBD1; size: NA; V: TRBV4-1
CDR3: CASSLGVIAIGKGNQPQHF; DNA: TGTGCCAGCAGCTTAGGGGTTATAGCAATCGGGAAGGGCAATCAGCCCCAGCATTTT; J: TRBJ1-5; D: NA; size: NA; V: TRBV7-9
CDR3: CASSLDLAGTRADTQYF; DNA: TGTGCCAGCAGCTTAGACCTAGCGGGAACCAGGGCAGATACGCAGTATTTT; J: TRBJ2-3; D: TRBD2; size: NA; V: TRBV7-2
CDR3: CASRGGRQGKDEQYF; DNA: TGTGCCAGCAGGGGGGGGCGACAGGGGAAGGACGAGCAGTACTTC; J: TRBJ2-7; D: NA; size: NA; V: TRBV2
CDR3: CASSLEGLPYGYTF; DNA: TGCGCCAGCAGCTTGGAGGGACTTCCCTATGGCTACACCTTC; J: TRBJ1-2; D: NA; size: NA; V: TRBV5-1
CDR3: CASSFPGGTEAFF; DNA: TGTGCCAGCAGTTTCCCCGGGGGCACTGAAGCTTTCTTT; J: TRBJ1-1; D: NA; size: few; V: TRBV27
CDR3: CASSQEGHSWAKLFF; DNA: TGTGCCAGCAGCCAAGAGGGCCACTCCTGGGCCAAACTGTTTTTT; J: TRBJ1-4; D: NA; size: NA; V: TRBV3-1/TRBV3-2
CDR3: CASSLAQANTEAFF; DNA: TGTGCCAGCAGCTTAGCACAGGCGAACACTGAAGCTTTCTTT; J: TRBJ1-1; D: NA; size: NA; V: TRBV7-9
CDR3: CASSPYNEQFF; DNA: TGTGCCAGCAGCCCATACAATGAGCAGTTCTTC; J: TRBJ2-1; D: NA; size: NA; V: TRBV7-9
CDR3: CASSIGQPNTEAFF; DNA: TGTGCCAGTAGTATAGGACAACCGAACACTGAAGCTTTCTTT; J: TRBJ1-1; D: NA; size: once; V: TRBV19
CDR3: CASSQRDRGSTVGSPLHF; DNA: TGTGCCAGCAGCCAAAGGGACAGGGGGAGCACGGTTGGCTCACCCCTCCACTTT; J: TRBJ1-6; D: TRBD1; size: NA; V: TRBV3-1/TRBV3-2
CDR3: CASSQGTSGAYEQYF; DNA: TGCGCCAGCAGCCAAGGGACTAGCGGCGCCTACGAGCAGTACTTC; J: TRBJ2-7; D: TRBD2; size: NA; V: TRBV4-1
CDR3: CASSQDVGRANTEAFF; DNA: TGCGCCAGCAGCCAAGATGTCGGGCGGGCGAACACTGAAGCTTTCTTT; J: TRBJ1-1; D: NA; size: once; V: TRBV4-3
CDR3: CASSIGVRSYEQYF; DNA: TGTGCCAGTAGTATAGGTGTCCGCTCCTACGAGCAGTACTTC; J: TRBJ2-7; D: NA; size: many; V: TRBV19
CDR3: CASSLTGGGYTF; DNA: TGTGCCAGTAGCCTGACAGGTGGGGGCTACACCTTC; J: TRBJ1-2; D: NA; size: NA; V: TRBV19
CDR3: CASSTGTSTHMQFF; DNA: TGTGCCAGCAGTACCGGGACATCGACTCACATGCAGTTCTTC; J: TRBJ2-1; D: NA; size: NA; V: TRBV6-5
CDR3: CASSQVAGGPDTQYF; DNA: TGTGCCAGCAGCCAGGTAGCGGGGGGGCCAGATACGCAGTATTTT; J: TRBJ2-3; D: TRBD2; size: NA; V: TRBV3-1/TRBV3-2
CDR3: CASSQVSSGIYEQYF; DNA: TGCGCCAGCAGCCAAGTATCTAGCGGGATTTACGAGCAGTACTTC; J: TRBJ2-7; D: TRBD2; size: NA; V: TRBV4-1
CDR3: CASSFLSGANVLTF; DNA: TGTGCCAGCTCCTTCCTATCTGGGGCCAACGTCCTGACTTTC; J: TRBJ2-6; D: NA; size: NA; V: TRBV7-9
CDR3: CASSEHRGWVTEAFF; DNA: TGTGCCAGCAGCGAACACAGGGGATGGGTCACTGAAGCTTTCTTT; J: TRBJ1-1; D: NA; size: NA; V: TRBV21-1
CDR3: CASSRGDTYTGELFF; DNA: TGTGCCAGCAGCCGAGGGGACACATACACCGGGGAGCTGTTTTTT; J: TRBJ2-2; D: NA; size: NA; V: TRBV5-6
CDR3: CSAPGATRNNNYGYTF; DNA: TGCAGCGCCCCAGGGGCGACCCGCAATAACAACTATGGCTACACCTTC; J: TRBJ1-2; D: NA; size: NA; V: TRBV29-1
CDR3: CASSRGGMGRTEAFF; DNA: TGTGCCAGTAGTCGGGGGGGGATGGGCCGAACTGAAGCTTTCTTT; J: TRBJ1-1; D: NA; size: NA; V: TRBV19
CDR3: CASSTRGNTEAFF; DNA: TGTGCCAGTAGTACCAGGGGGAACACTGAAGCTTTCTTT; J: TRBJ1-1; D: NA; size: NA; V: TRBV19
CDR3: CASSAGMSGTEAFF; DNA: TGTGCCAGCAGCGCAGGGATGAGTGGCACTGAAGCTTTCTTT; J: TRBJ1-1; D: NA; size: NA; V: TRBV5-4
CDR3: CASSLVGTSGRYEQYF; DNA: TGTGCCAGCAGCTTAGTGGGCACTAGCGGGCGTTACGAGCAGTACTTC; J: TRBJ2-7; D: TRBD2; size: NA; V: TRBV7-2
CDR3: CASTSGTGDGYTF; DNA: TGTGCCAGCACCTCCGGGACAGGGGATGGCTACACCTTC; J: TRBJ1-2; D: TRBD1; size: once; V: TRBV12-3/TRBV12-4
CDR3: CASSSDREPYGYTF; DNA: TGTGCCAGCAGCTCGGACAGGGAACCCTATGGCTACACCTTC; J: TRBJ1-2; D: TRBD1; size: NA; V: TRBV7-9
CDR3: CASSEVVGVLKTQHF; DNA: TGTGCCAGCAGTGAAGTGGTAGGGGTCTTAAAAACCCAGCATTTT; J: TRBJ1-5; D: NA; size: NA; V: TRBV6-1
CDR3: CSGTNQETQYF; DNA: TGCAGCGGGACAAATCAAGAGACCCAGTACTTC; J: TRBJ2-5; D: NA; size: once; V: TRBV20-1
CDR3: CASSPGLAGAYEQYF; DNA: TGTGCCAGTAGCCCAGGACTAGCGGGAGCCTACGAGCAGTACTTC; J: TRBJ2-7; D: TRBD2; size: NA; V: TRBV19
CDR3: CASSLVAGTEAFF; DNA: TGTGCCAGCAGCTTAGTCGCGGGAACTGAAGCTTTCTTT; J: TRBJ1-1; D: NA; size: NA; V: TRBV11-2
CDR3: CASSQDRGGNSNEKLFF; DNA: TGCGCCAGCAGCCAAGATAGAGGGGGCAACTCTAATGAAAAACTGTTTTTT; J: TRBJ1-4; D: TRBD1; size: many; V: TRBV4-1
CDR3: CATWDSYGYTF; DNA: TGTGCCACCTGGGACAGCTATGGCTACACCTTC; J: TRBJ1-2; D: TRBD1; size: NA; V: TRBV28
CDR3: CASSQGGAPDTQYF; DNA: TGCGCCAGCAGCCAAGGAGGAGCCCCAGATACGCAGTATTTT; J: TRBJ2-3; D: NA; size: NA; V: TRBV4-3
CDR3: CAISDQGSGEKLFF; DNA: TGTGCCATCAGTGACCAGGGTTCGGGTGAAAAACTGTTTTTT; J: TRBJ1-4; D: NA; size: NA; V: TRBV10-3
CDR3: CASSLAPSGGTYNEQFF; DNA: TGTGCCAGCAGCTTGGCGCCTAGCGGGGGTACCTACAATGAGCAGTTCTTC; J: TRBJ2-1; D: TRBD2; size: NA; V: TRBV5-6
CDR3: CASSLHRTGVNTEAFF; DNA: TGTGCCAGCAGCCTACACCGGACAGGGGTGAACACTGAAGCTTTCTTT; J: TRBJ1-1; D: TRBD1; size: NA; V: TRBV5-5
CDR3: CASSLALSYGYTF; DNA: TGTGCCAGCAGCTTAGCCCTCAGCTATGGCTACACCTTC; J: TRBJ1-2; D: NA; size: NA; V: TRBV7-6
CDR3: CASSQRPYRVGDQPQHF; DNA: TGTGCCAGCAGCCAGAGACCCTACAGGGTAGGCGATCAGCCCCAGCATTTT; J: TRBJ1-5; D: NA; size: NA; V: TRBV28
CDR3: CATRTSGGADEQFF; DNA: TGTGCCACCAGGACTAGCGGGGGGGCCGATGAGCAGTTCTTC; J: TRBJ2-1; D: TRBD2; size: NA; V: TRBV19
CDR3: CASSFGLAGEDTQYF; DNA: TGCGCCAGCAGTTTCGGACTAGCGGGAGAAGATACGCAGTATTTT; J: TRBJ2-3; D: TRBD2; size: NA; V: TRBV5-1
CDR3: CASSPDNALGNTEAFF; DNA: TGTGCCAGCAGCCCGGACAATGCCTTGGGGAACACTGAAGCTTTCTTT; J: TRBJ1-1; D: NA; size: NA; V: TRBV5-6
CDR3: CASSPSGYPPEADTQYF; DNA: TGTGCCAGCTCTCCAAGCGGGTACCCACCAGAGGCAGATACGCAGTATTTT; J: TRBJ2-3; D: NA; size: NA; V: TRBV18
CDR3: CASSEELAGGSYNEQFF; DNA: TGTGCCAGCAGTGAGGAACTAGCGGGGGGGTCCTACAATGAGCAGTTCTTC; J: TRBJ2-1; D: TRBD2; size: NA; V: TRBV2
CDR3: CAWSRRTGPGYGYTF; DNA: TGTGCCTGGAGTAGGAGGACAGGGCCAGGGTATGGCTACACCTTC; J: TRBJ1-2; D: TRBD1; size: NA; V: TRBV30
CDR3: CASSPNSTPNTGELFF; DNA: TGTGCCAGCAGCCCTAATTCGACACCGAACACCGGGGAGCTGTTTTTT; J: TRBJ2-2; D: NA; size: NA; V: TRBV9
CDR3: CASSSGQTSGNTIYF; DNA: TGTGCCAGCTCCTCGGGACAGACCTCTGGAAACACCATATATTTT; J: TRBJ1-3; D: TRBD1; size: NA; V: TRBV18
CDR3: CSVGTTRGYTF; DNA: TGCAGCGTTGGCACGACCAGGGGCTACACCTTC; J: TRBJ1-2; D: NA; size: NA; V: TRBV29-1
CDR3: CASTTVGSGSHEQYF; DNA: TGTGCCAGCACAACCGTGGGTAGCGGGAGTCACGAGCAGTACTTC; J: TRBJ2-7; D: TRBD2; size: NA; V: TRBV2
CDR3: CASSFGSYNEQFF; DNA: TGTGCCAGCAGTTTTGGCAGCTACAATGAGCAGTTCTTC; J: TRBJ2-1; D: NA; size: NA; V: TRBV28
CDR3: CASSAGQGPTEAFF; DNA: TGTGCCAGTAGTGCGGGACAGGGGCCGACTGAAGCTTTCTTT; J: TRBJ1-1; D: TRBD1; size: NA; V: TRBV19
CDR3: CASSQRTGPGEQYF; DNA: TGTGCCAGCAGTCAAAGGACAGGGCCCGGCGAGCAGTACTTC; J: TRBJ2-7; D: TRBD1; size: NA; V: TRBV27
CDR3: CASSLYTSGRTDPYEQYF; DNA: TGTGCCAGCAGCTTATATACTAGCGGGAGGACCGATCCCTACGAGCAGTACTTC; J: TRBJ2-7; D: TRBD2; size: NA; V: TRBV7-9